Listed below are T cell receptor beta chains from one sample, sequenced in a study of blood T cell repertoires in COVID-19. This table comes from immunoSEQ multiplex PCR, and its TCRdb copy is limited to in-frame clones, with some not included. The data contain about 110,000 clones, roughly nine tenths of them singletons. The material sequenced was peripheral blood. These TCRs come from a middle-aged man with acute or convalescent COVID-19. Both conserved end residues are part of each CDR3. The order of the fields is V gene, clone size, D gene, J gene, CDR3 DNA, CDR3 protein. D genes are given only for firm matches. Clone sizes are given selectively: once, few, many, or a class where the clone is expanded.

v_call: TRBV5-1
clone_size: -
d_call: -
j_call: TRBJ1-4
cdr3_nt: TGCGCCAGCAGCTTCTGGGGAGAAGGCGAAAAACTGTTTTTT
cdr3_aa: CASSFWGEGEKLFF

v_call: TRBV29-1
clone_size: -
d_call: -
j_call: TRBJ2-5
cdr3_nt: TGCAGCGCCACCGGGGTGCTTCAAGAGACCCAGTACTTC
cdr3_aa: CSATGVLQETQYF

v_call: TRBV5-4
clone_size: -
d_call: -
j_call: TRBJ1-3
cdr3_nt: TGTGCCAGCAGCTGCGTCGTGGTTAACTCTGGAAACACCATATATTTT
cdr3_aa: CASSCVVVNSGNTIYF

v_call: TRBV29-1
clone_size: -
d_call: -
j_call: TRBJ1-1
cdr3_nt: TGCAGCGGCTCCGACAGGACGAACACTGAAGCTTTCTTT
cdr3_aa: CSGSDRTNTEAFF

v_call: TRBV2
clone_size: -
d_call: TRBD1
j_call: TRBJ2-6
cdr3_nt: TGTGCCAGCAGTGAAACCGGGACAGGGCTGAGGGGGGCCAACGTCCTGACTTTC
cdr3_aa: CASSETGTGLRGANVLTF

v_call: TRBV19
clone_size: few
d_call: TRBD2
j_call: TRBJ2-1
cdr3_nt: TGTGCCAGTAGGTCTAGCGGGAGCTCCTACAATGAGCAGTTCTTC
cdr3_aa: CASRSSGSSYNEQFF

v_call: TRBV5-6
clone_size: -
d_call: -
j_call: TRBJ2-1
cdr3_nt: TGTGCCAGCAGCCACCGGGACAACTCCTACAATGAGCAGTTCTTC
cdr3_aa: CASSHRDNSYNEQFF

v_call: TRBV6-5
clone_size: -
d_call: TRBD1
j_call: TRBJ2-5
cdr3_nt: TGTGCCAGCAGTTACGGGACAGGGGCCCAAGAGACCCAGTACTTC
cdr3_aa: CASSYGTGAQETQYF

v_call: TRBV15
clone_size: -
d_call: -
j_call: TRBJ2-3
cdr3_nt: TGTGCCACCAGCAGAGCGGGGGGCACAGATACGCAGTATTTT
cdr3_aa: CATSRAGGTDTQYF

v_call: TRBV13
clone_size: once
d_call: TRBD2
j_call: TRBJ2-7
cdr3_nt: TGTGCCAGCAGCCCGGGGGGGTCCCACTACGAGCAGTACTTC
cdr3_aa: CASSPGGSHYEQYF

v_call: TRBV28
clone_size: -
d_call: TRBD1
j_call: TRBJ2-7
cdr3_nt: TGTGCCAGTCGGGGGACAGGGGGCGAGCAGTACTTC
cdr3_aa: CASRGTGGEQYF

v_call: TRBV30
clone_size: -
d_call: -
j_call: TRBJ1-1
cdr3_nt: TGTGCCTCTAGGACGGGAACTCTGATGAACACTGAAGCTTTCTTT
cdr3_aa: CASRTGTLMNTEAFF

v_call: TRBV6-1
clone_size: -
d_call: -
j_call: TRBJ2-2
cdr3_nt: TGTGCCAGCAGTGAATGGGGAGTCTACACCGGGGAGCTGTTTTTT
cdr3_aa: CASSEWGVYTGELFF

v_call: TRBV25-1
clone_size: -
d_call: TRBD2
j_call: TRBJ2-7
cdr3_nt: TGTGCCAGCAGTGAATACGGGTCGTGGGCTAGCGGGACATACGAGCAGTACTTC
cdr3_aa: CASSEYGSWASGTYEQYF

v_call: TRBV5-4
clone_size: -
d_call: TRBD1
j_call: TRBJ1-2
cdr3_nt: TGTGCCAGCATCCCCGTCGAGGACAGGGGGCTCGGTGGCTACACCTTC
cdr3_aa: CASIPVEDRGLGGYTF

v_call: TRBV6-5
clone_size: -
d_call: -
j_call: TRBJ2-5
cdr3_nt: TGTGCCAGCAGTCGCGCCGGAGAGACCCAGTACTTC
cdr3_aa: CASSRAGETQYF

v_call: TRBV6-5
clone_size: -
d_call: -
j_call: TRBJ1-2
cdr3_nt: TGTGCCAGCAGTTACCTGGCGGAATCTAACTATGGCTACACCTTC
cdr3_aa: CASSYLAESNYGYTF

v_call: TRBV6-2/TRBV6-3
clone_size: -
d_call: -
j_call: TRBJ2-3
cdr3_nt: TGTGCCAGCAGCCGCCGTGGGGCCAGCACAGATACGCAGTATTTT
cdr3_aa: CASSRRGASTDTQYF

v_call: TRBV4-2
clone_size: -
d_call: -
j_call: TRBJ1-1
cdr3_nt: TGTGCCAGCAGCCAAGATCAGGGATTTGAAGCTTTCTTT
cdr3_aa: CASSQDQGFEAFF

v_call: TRBV6-2/TRBV6-3
clone_size: -
d_call: TRBD2
j_call: TRBJ2-7
cdr3_nt: TGTGCCAGCAGTTCCCTGACTAGCGGAGTAATCTACGAGCAGTACTTC
cdr3_aa: CASSSLTSGVIYEQYF

v_call: TRBV19
clone_size: -
d_call: TRBD1
j_call: TRBJ1-1
cdr3_nt: TGTGCCAGTACCACCGGACAGGGAAGTGGCACTGAAGCTTTCTTT
cdr3_aa: CASTTGQGSGTEAFF

v_call: TRBV4-3
clone_size: few
d_call: -
j_call: TRBJ1-1
cdr3_nt: TGCGCCAGCAGCCAAGTGCAGGGGACGGCTGAAGCTTTCTTT
cdr3_aa: CASSQVQGTAEAFF

v_call: TRBV19
clone_size: -
d_call: TRBD1
j_call: TRBJ2-4
cdr3_nt: TGTGCCAGTAGTAAGACAGGGGTTGGGAACATTCAGTACTTC
cdr3_aa: CASSKTGVGNIQYF

v_call: TRBV5-8
clone_size: -
d_call: TRBD1
j_call: TRBJ1-3
cdr3_nt: TGTGCCAGCAGCTTCAGGGGGCGGGGAAACACCATATATTTT
cdr3_aa: CASSFRGRGNTIYF

v_call: TRBV5-1
clone_size: -
d_call: -
j_call: TRBJ1-3
cdr3_nt: TGCGCCAGCAGCCCGGACTCATACTCTGGAAACACCATATATTTT
cdr3_aa: CASSPDSYSGNTIYF